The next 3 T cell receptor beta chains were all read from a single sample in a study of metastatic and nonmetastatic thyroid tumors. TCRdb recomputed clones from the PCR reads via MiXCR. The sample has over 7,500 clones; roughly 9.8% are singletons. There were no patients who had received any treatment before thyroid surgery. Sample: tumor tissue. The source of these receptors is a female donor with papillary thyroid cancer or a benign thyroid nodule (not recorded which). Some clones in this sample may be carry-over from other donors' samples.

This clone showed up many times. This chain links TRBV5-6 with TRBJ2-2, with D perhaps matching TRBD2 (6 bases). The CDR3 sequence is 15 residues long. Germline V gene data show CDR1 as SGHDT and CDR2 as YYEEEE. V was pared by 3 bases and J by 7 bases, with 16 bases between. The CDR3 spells CASSWGGRTLGELFF. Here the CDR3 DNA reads TGTGCCAGCAGCTGGGGAGGTAGGACTCTCGGGGAGCTGTTTTTT.

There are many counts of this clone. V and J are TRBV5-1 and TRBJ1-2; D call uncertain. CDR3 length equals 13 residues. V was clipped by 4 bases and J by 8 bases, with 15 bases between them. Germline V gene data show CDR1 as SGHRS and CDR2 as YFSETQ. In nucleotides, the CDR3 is TGCGCCAGCAGCCCCACCGCAGGCCAGGGCTACACCTTC. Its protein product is CASSPTAGQGYTF.

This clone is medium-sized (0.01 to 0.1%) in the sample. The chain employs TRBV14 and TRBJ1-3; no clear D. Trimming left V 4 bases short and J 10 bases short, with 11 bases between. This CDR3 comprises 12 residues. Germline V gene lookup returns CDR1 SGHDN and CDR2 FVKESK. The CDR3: CASSPAGRTIYF. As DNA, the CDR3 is TGTGCCAGCAGCCCGGCCGGTCGGACCATATATTTT.